This TCR beta chain derives from a study of blood T cell repertoires in COVID-19. Per the germline V gene, CDR1 is LGHDT and CDR2 is YNNKEL (reference sequence). The CDR3 totals 16 residues. After removal of 4 bases from V and 0 bases from J, the junction contained 7 bases not matched to a gene. Only in-frame clones appear in the TCRdb table, and some are missing; sequencing was by immunoSEQ multiplex PCR. Among roughly 150,000 clones listed, roughly 88% were seen once. V gene TRBV3-1 (or the pseudogene TRBV3-2) combines with J gene TRBJ2-7, with TRBD1 identical over 9 bases. The material sequenced was PBMCs or T cells enriched from blood (not recorded which). The source is a man aged 70-80 years who had been exposed to COVID-19. In DNA form, the CDR3 reads TGTGCCAGCAGCCGAACCGGGACAGGGAGCTCCTACGAGCAGTACTTC. Encoded protein: CASSRTGTGSSYEQYF.